Each of the 30 T cell receptor beta chains below was sequenced from the same sample in a study of blood T cells in healthy people across ages. Primers used in a second PCR of about 6 to 11 cycles were a sample-barcoded 5' primer and a J-beta primer mix. TCRdb ran MiXCR on the 5' RACE reads and lists one entry per CDR3 protein. The table includes roughly 930,000 distinct CDR3 sequences, around 48% detected once. The sample was blood. The source of these receptors is a man aged 25 to 45 in good health.

This clonotype was picked up a small number of times. This chain connects TRBV19 to TRBJ1-1, with TRBD1 as a possible D gene (5 bases). Germline CDR1 and CDR2: LNHDA and SQIVND (reference sequence). V was shortened by 3 bases and J by 8 bases, with 16 bases between the two germline ends. This CDR3 is 14 amino acids long. The CDR3 DNA follows: TGTGCCAGTAGTATGTCCCCAGGGTCCGGAGAAGCTTTCTTT. Residues: CASSMSPGSGEAFF.

The V call is TRBV5-1, the J call TRBJ2-2; tentatively, D is TRBD2 (5 bases). The CDR3 length is 14 residues. The V gene lost 4 bases and the J gene lost 6 bases, with 13 bases spanning the gap. CDR1 and CDR2 (germline): SGHRS, YFSETQ. CDR3 bases: TGCGCCAGCAGCCCTAGGGAGAGCGCCGGGGAGCTGTTTTTT. This translates into CASSPRESAGELFF.

This clonotype was seen only a few times. The chain has TRBV28 and TRBJ2-1; tentatively, D is TRBD1 or TRBD2 (5 bases each). Trimming took 3 bases from V and 8 from J, leaving 14 bases between them. The CDR3 contains 14 residues. CDR1 and CDR2 (germline): MDHEN, SYDVKM. CDR3 amino acids: CASSFAGSPHEQFF. Here the CDR3 DNA reads TGTGCCAGCAGTTTCGCAGGGAGCCCCCATGAGCAGTTCTTC.

This chain links TRBV20-1 with TRBJ2-1, with D uncertain. This CDR3 is built from 12 residues. CDR1 is DFQATT, CDR2 SNEGSKA, per germline (reference sequence). Trimming removed 0 bases at V and 10 bases at J, with 10 bases between. CDR3 nucleotide sequence: TGCAGTGCTAGAGATAAGGCGGAGGAGCAGTTCTTC. Its translation is CSARDKAEEQFF.

This clonotype was counted between two and nine times. The chain has TRBV4-2 and TRBJ2-1; perhaps D is TRBD1 or TRBD2 (5 bases each). Germline V CDR1 and CDR2: LGHNA, YNFKEQ. Trimming took off 0 bases at V and 5 bases at J, with 23 bases between the two ends. This CDR3 contains 19 residues. This chain's CDR3 is CASSQDNSRDLVTHNEQFF. In nucleotides, the CDR3 is TGTGCCAGCAGCCAAGATAATAGTAGGGACCTTGTCACACACAATGAGCAGTTCTTC.

V gene TRBV4-3 combines with J gene TRBJ1-6; a weak D match, TRBD1 (5 bases). The germline V and J ends were trimmed by 3 bases and 12 bases, with 15 bases remaining between them. Germline CDR1 is LGHNA and CDR2 is YSLEER. The CDR3 runs to 14 residues. The CDR3: CASSHSGGVRPLHF. DNA of the CDR3: TGCGCCAGCAGCCATTCCGGGGGGGTTAGACCCCTCCACTTT.

The chain carries TRBV2 and TRBJ2-1; TRBD2 might be the D (6 bases). Looked up from germline, CDR1 is SNHLY and CDR2 is FYNNEI. This CDR3 comprises 12 residues. The V end was cut by 4 bases, the J end by 12 bases, with 13 bases between. CDR3 DNA: TGTGCCAGCAGTGGGGACCACGGGGGGCAGTTCTTC. Amino acid sequence: CASSGDHGGQFF.

The sample holds many counts of this clonotype. The chain couples TRBV20-1 to TRBJ1-1; 8 bases fit TRBD1. The CDR3 runs 15 residues. CDR1 and CDR2 (germline): DFQATT, SNEGSKA (reference sequence). The V gene end was trimmed by 3 bases and the J gene end by 2 bases; junction bases not matched to a gene: 8. The CDR3 protein is CSARRTGRLNTEAFF. The CDR3, as DNA: TGCAGTGCTAGGCGGACAGGGCGCTTAAACACTGAAGCTTTCTTT.

The chain couples TRBV4-3 to TRBJ1-2; perhaps TRBD1 as D (5 bases). Trimming left V 0 bases short and J 0 bases short, with 8 bases between. The CDR3 loop spans 15 amino acids. Germline values: CDR1 LGHNA, CDR2 YSLEER. In DNA form, the CDR3 reads TGCGCCAGCAGCCAAGACGGACACGCTAACTATGGCTACACCTTC. This sequence encodes CASSQDGHANYGYTF.

This clonotype was seen a few times. This rearrangement joins TRBV12-3 or TRBV12-4 to TRBJ2-7, with 8 bases fitting TRBD1. The J segment lost 4 bases and the V segment lost 4 bases, leaving 9 bases of the junction unmatched. The CDR3 extends over 15 amino acids. CDR3 region: CASSSPADRGYEQYF. The CDR3 DNA reads as TGTGCCAGCAGTTCCCCAGCCGACAGGGGTTACGAGCAGTACTTC.

This clonotype was seen just once. CDR3 coding DNA: TGCAGTGCTACGAGACTAGCGGGAGGGGGAGAGACCCAGTACTTC. Its translation: CSATRLAGGGETQYF. This rearrangement joins TRBV20-1 to TRBJ2-7, with TRBD2 identical over 14 bases. The last part of the DNA fits TRBJ2-5 better; the J call may be wrong. This CDR3 has 15 amino acids. From germline, CDR1 is DFQATT and CDR2 SNEGSKA (reference sequence).

Notes on this clonotype: Being one base from a much bigger clone, this may be a read error. V and J are TRBV4-1 and TRBJ2-5; 9 nucleotides align to TRBD2. The assigned J gene may be wrong: the sequence end matches TRBJ2-1 better. This CDR3 comprises 16 residues. Per germline, CDR1 MGHRA and CDR2 YSYEKL. CDR3 coding DNA: TGCGCCAGCAGCCAAACCCCGGGACTAGCACAAGAGACCCAGTTCTTC. Translating it yields CASSQTPGLAQETQFF.

This chain uses TRBV4-3 with TRBJ2-5; 7 nucleotides line up with TRBD2. This CDR3 is 15 amino acids long. V gave up 0 bases and J gave up 2 bases; unmatched junction bases: 3. CDR1 is LGHNA, CDR2 YSLEER, per germline. CDR3 region: CASSQDWGGQETQYF. The CDR3 DNA reads TGCGCCAGCAGCCAAGATTGGGGGGGGCAAGAGACCCAGTACTTC.

V gene TRBV28 combines with J gene TRBJ1-5; D is unresolved. Germline V gives CDR1 MDHEN, CDR2 SYDVKM. The CDR3 runs to 15 residues. Deletions cut 5 bases from V and 0 bases from J, with 11 bases between. CDR3 in amino acids: CASSPGRHSNQPQHF. DNA for the CDR3: TGTGCCAGCAGTCCGGGAAGGCATAGCAATCAGCCCCAGCATTTT. Filled out from reference TRBV28 and TRBJ1-5, the complete variable domain reads DVKVTQSSRYLVKRTGEKVFLECVQDMDHENMFWYRQDPGLGLRLIYFSYDVKMKEKGDIPEGYSVSREKKERFSLILESASTNQTSMYLCASSPGRHSNQPQHFGDGTRLSIL.

This clonotype has more than one count but fewer than ten. The genes are TRBV5-1 and TRBJ2-7, with no clear D. This CDR3 comprises 12 residues. Germline loops: CDR1 SGHRS, CDR2 YFSETQ. Trimming removed 0 bases from V and 10 bases from J, with 11 bases in between. The CDR3 sequence is CASSLDGCPQYF. CDR3 coding DNA: TGCGCCAGCAGCTTGGACGGGTGCCCCCAGTACTTC.

The chain combines TRBV4-1 with TRBJ2-5; 9 bases match TRBD1. This CDR3 spans 15 amino acids. Germline trimming cut 1 base from V and 5 bases from J; bases unmatched to any gene: 5. Germline V gene lookup returns CDR1 MGHRA and CDR2 YSYEKL. The CDR3 DNA reads as TGCGCCAGCAGCCAAGTAACAGGGGGCGATGAGACCCAGTACTTC. Translated, it gives CASSQVTGGDETQYF.

The chain recombines TRBV27 with TRBJ2-2; 10 bases map to TRBD1. The V segment lost 4 bases and the J segment 4 bases; nucleotides outside the gene matches: 6. Germline V gene lookup returns CDR1 MNHEY and CDR2 SMNVEV (reference sequence). The CDR3 runs 16 residues. CDR3 DNA: TGTGCCAGCAGTTATGGGGGACAGGGGATCACCGGGGAGCTGTTTTTT. The encoded protein is CASSYGGQGITGELFF.

The J gene is TRBJ2-3, the V gene TRBV18; no clear D. With 3 bases removed from V and 2 bases from J, the gap between germline ends came to 12 bases. In germline, CDR1 is KGHSH, CDR2 LQKENI. There are 15 residues in the CDR3. This CDR3 is CASSPSIRDTDTQYF. DNA of the CDR3: TGTGCCAGCTCACCGAGCATTCGCGACACAGATACGCAGTATTTT. Full variable domain (outside the CDR3, taken from reference TRBV18 and TRBJ2-3): NAGVMQNPRHLVRRRGQEARLRCSPMKGHSHVYWYRQLPEEGLKFMVYLQKENIIDESGMPKERFSAEFPKEGPSILRIQQVVRGDSAAYFCASSPSIRDTDTQYFGPGTRLTVL.

This chain connects TRBV27 to TRBJ2-1, with 11 nucleotides matching TRBD1. V shed 8 bases and J 3 bases; nucleotides not matched to a gene: 6. The CDR3 sequence is 15 residues long. Germline loops: CDR1 MNHEY, CDR2 SMNVEV (reference sequence). The chain's CDR3 is CASCTGTGGYNEQFF. The CDR3 coding sequence is TGTGCCAGCTGCACCGGGACAGGGGGCTACAATGAGCAGTTCTTC.

CDR3 DNA sequence: TGTGCCAGCAGCGTCACCACAGGGGACAGAACAGATACGCAGTATTTT. Translated: CASSVTTGDRTDTQYF. The chain is built from TRBV9 and TRBJ2-3, with TRBD1 identical over 7 bases. The V segment lost 2 bases and the J segment 3 bases; nucleotides outside the gene matches: 9. CDR1 SGDLS and CDR2 YYNGEE come from the germline V gene. This CDR3 is 16 amino acids long.

The chain uses TRBV27 and TRBJ1-4, with D tentatively TRBD1 (5 bases). The germline V gene encodes CDR1 MNHEY and CDR2 SMNVEV (reference sequence). The V and J ends lost 5 bases and 8 bases respectively, with 15 bases between them. There are 14 residues in the CDR3. CDR3 amino acids: CASSDWGLGEKLFF. DNA of the CDR3: TGTGCCAGCAGTGACTGGGGGTTAGGCGAAAAACTGTTTTTT.

The V call is TRBV11-2, the J call TRBJ2-4; D might be TRBD2 (5 bases). TRBJ2-7 matches the DNA end more closely, so the J call is doubtful. Per germline, CDR1 SGHAT and CDR2 FQNNGV. The CDR3 is 15 amino acids. In nucleotides, the CDR3 is TGTGCCAGCAGCTTAGAGCGGGTACTGATCTACGAGCAGTACTTC. It specifies CASSLERVLIYEQYF.

V and J are TRBV20-1 and TRBJ2-7; TRBD1 matches 8 bases. Trimming cost V 1 base and J 1 base; bases outside gene matches: 9. CDR1 is DFQATT, CDR2 SNEGSKA, per germline (reference sequence). The CDR3 consists of 16 residues. CDR3 amino acids: CSARGQGNIISYEQYF. CDR3 nucleotides: TGCAGTGCTAGAGGACAGGGGAATATTATATCCTACGAGCAGTACTTC.

The V call is TRBV28, the J call TRBJ2-1, with 10 positions matching TRBD2. Germline CDR1 reads MDHEN; CDR2 reads SYDVKM. The CDR3 consists of 15 residues. J gave up 5 bases and V 5 bases, and 6 bases lay outside the gene matches. The chain's CDR3 is CASSDSGGFHNEQFF. CDR3 sequence (DNA): TGTGCCAGCAGTGATAGCGGGGGGTTCCACAATGAGCAGTTCTTC.

This clonotype was detected ten times or more. V gene TRBV29-1 combines with J gene TRBJ2-5; 7 bases map to TRBD1. V lost 8 bases, J lost 1 base, and 4 bases stayed unmatched. CDR3 length: 12 amino acids. CDR1 SQVTM and CDR2 ANQGSEA come from the germline V gene. The CDR3, as DNA: TGCAGCTTTGGGACAGCCCAAGAGACCCAGTACTTC. It translates to CSFGTAQETQYF.

The chain uses TRBV5-1 and TRBJ2-1; D is possibly TRBD2 (6 bases). V shed 0 bases and J shed 3 bases, with 19 bases lying between them. Per germline, CDR1 SGHRS and CDR2 YFSETQ. The CDR3 sequence is 18 residues long. The CDR3 loop is CASSLGGSSALYYNEQFF. DNA of the CDR3: TGCGCCAGCAGCTTGGGGGGGTCTAGCGCCTTATACTACAATGAGCAGTTCTTC.

The CDR3 nucleotides are TGTGCCAGCAGTAACTGGGTAGCGGGGGCTGGAGATACGCAGTATTTT. Amino acid sequence: CASSNWVAGAGDTQYF. The rearrangement uses TRBV27 and TRBJ2-3, with 9 nucleotides matching TRBD2. This CDR3 spans 16 amino acids. Per the germline V gene, CDR1 is MNHEY and CDR2 is SMNVEV (reference sequence). Unmatched junction bases numbered 11, after V lost 5 bases and J lost 5 bases.

The chain couples TRBV28 to TRBJ1-1; weak D call: TRBD1 (5 bases). Trimming removed 5 bases from V and 5 bases from J, with 18 bases in between. The CDR3 runs 15 residues. CDR1 and CDR2 from the germline V gene are MDHEN and SYDVKM. CDR3 amino acids: CASSPPRPGGTEAFF. The CDR3, as DNA: TGTGCCAGCAGTCCCCCCCGGCCGGGGGGGACTGAAGCTTTCTTT. The whole variable domain, remainder taken from reference TRBV28 and TRBJ1-1, is DVKVTQSSRYLVKRTGEKVFLECVQDMDHENMFWYRQDPGLGLRLIYFSYDVKMKEKGDIPEGYSVSREKKERFSLILESASTNQTSMYLCASSPPRPGGTEAFFGQGTRLTVV.

This chain connects TRBV4-1 to TRBJ1-1; D possibly corresponds to TRBD1 (5 bases). The CDR3 runs to 15 residues. Germline V gene sequence: CDR1 MGHRA, CDR2 YSYEKL. V lost 7 bases and J 1 base, leaving 16 bases between the germline ends. CDR3 sequence reads: CASIQFTGANTEAFF. The CDR3, as DNA: TGCGCCAGCATTCAGTTTACCGGGGCGAACACTGAAGCTTTCTTT.

This clonotype was found a few times. This chain joins TRBV6-1 and TRBJ2-7, with 8 bases lining up with TRBD1. Germline CDR1 MNHNS, CDR2 SASEGT. CDR3 length equals 14 residues. V was clipped by 3 bases and J by 2 bases; unmatched bases: 3. Written as DNA, the CDR3 is TGTGCCAGCAGTGACGACAGGGGACCCTACGAGCAGTACTTC. Translation gives CASSDDRGPYEQYF.